This T cell receptor beta chain was obtained from a study of T cell responses to AZD1222 COVID-19 vaccine. The study, taken as a whole, reports: Vaccine-associated CD4 TCRs spanned spike, dominant at 160-218 and 743-854. The study sampled repertoires only after the peak T cell response. Among the donors, most were white British and more were female, and clonal diversity was possibly underestimated.

Repertoires were generated with immunoSEQ multiplex PCR, while TCRdb's copy carries only in-frame clones and drops some. Of about 130,000 clones listed, 88% were seen once; the top ten hold 4.5% to 7%. As for this clone: As yet, its antigen is unknown.

V was cut by 4 bases and J by 0 bases, with 15 bases left in between. The CDR3 length is 16 residues. CDR1 is WNHNN and CDR2 is SYGVQD in the germline V gene (reference sequence). The chain couples TRBV10-1 to TRBJ1-2, with a weak D call TRBD1 (6 bases). Sequenced material: peripheral blood, taken 28 days after the second AZD1222 dose. This TCR was sampled from an adult who received the AZD1222 COVID-19 vaccine. CDR3 coding DNA: TGCGCCAGCAGTGCAGACACAGGGTCAGCTAACTATGGCTACACCTTC. Translation gives CASSADTGSANYGYTF.